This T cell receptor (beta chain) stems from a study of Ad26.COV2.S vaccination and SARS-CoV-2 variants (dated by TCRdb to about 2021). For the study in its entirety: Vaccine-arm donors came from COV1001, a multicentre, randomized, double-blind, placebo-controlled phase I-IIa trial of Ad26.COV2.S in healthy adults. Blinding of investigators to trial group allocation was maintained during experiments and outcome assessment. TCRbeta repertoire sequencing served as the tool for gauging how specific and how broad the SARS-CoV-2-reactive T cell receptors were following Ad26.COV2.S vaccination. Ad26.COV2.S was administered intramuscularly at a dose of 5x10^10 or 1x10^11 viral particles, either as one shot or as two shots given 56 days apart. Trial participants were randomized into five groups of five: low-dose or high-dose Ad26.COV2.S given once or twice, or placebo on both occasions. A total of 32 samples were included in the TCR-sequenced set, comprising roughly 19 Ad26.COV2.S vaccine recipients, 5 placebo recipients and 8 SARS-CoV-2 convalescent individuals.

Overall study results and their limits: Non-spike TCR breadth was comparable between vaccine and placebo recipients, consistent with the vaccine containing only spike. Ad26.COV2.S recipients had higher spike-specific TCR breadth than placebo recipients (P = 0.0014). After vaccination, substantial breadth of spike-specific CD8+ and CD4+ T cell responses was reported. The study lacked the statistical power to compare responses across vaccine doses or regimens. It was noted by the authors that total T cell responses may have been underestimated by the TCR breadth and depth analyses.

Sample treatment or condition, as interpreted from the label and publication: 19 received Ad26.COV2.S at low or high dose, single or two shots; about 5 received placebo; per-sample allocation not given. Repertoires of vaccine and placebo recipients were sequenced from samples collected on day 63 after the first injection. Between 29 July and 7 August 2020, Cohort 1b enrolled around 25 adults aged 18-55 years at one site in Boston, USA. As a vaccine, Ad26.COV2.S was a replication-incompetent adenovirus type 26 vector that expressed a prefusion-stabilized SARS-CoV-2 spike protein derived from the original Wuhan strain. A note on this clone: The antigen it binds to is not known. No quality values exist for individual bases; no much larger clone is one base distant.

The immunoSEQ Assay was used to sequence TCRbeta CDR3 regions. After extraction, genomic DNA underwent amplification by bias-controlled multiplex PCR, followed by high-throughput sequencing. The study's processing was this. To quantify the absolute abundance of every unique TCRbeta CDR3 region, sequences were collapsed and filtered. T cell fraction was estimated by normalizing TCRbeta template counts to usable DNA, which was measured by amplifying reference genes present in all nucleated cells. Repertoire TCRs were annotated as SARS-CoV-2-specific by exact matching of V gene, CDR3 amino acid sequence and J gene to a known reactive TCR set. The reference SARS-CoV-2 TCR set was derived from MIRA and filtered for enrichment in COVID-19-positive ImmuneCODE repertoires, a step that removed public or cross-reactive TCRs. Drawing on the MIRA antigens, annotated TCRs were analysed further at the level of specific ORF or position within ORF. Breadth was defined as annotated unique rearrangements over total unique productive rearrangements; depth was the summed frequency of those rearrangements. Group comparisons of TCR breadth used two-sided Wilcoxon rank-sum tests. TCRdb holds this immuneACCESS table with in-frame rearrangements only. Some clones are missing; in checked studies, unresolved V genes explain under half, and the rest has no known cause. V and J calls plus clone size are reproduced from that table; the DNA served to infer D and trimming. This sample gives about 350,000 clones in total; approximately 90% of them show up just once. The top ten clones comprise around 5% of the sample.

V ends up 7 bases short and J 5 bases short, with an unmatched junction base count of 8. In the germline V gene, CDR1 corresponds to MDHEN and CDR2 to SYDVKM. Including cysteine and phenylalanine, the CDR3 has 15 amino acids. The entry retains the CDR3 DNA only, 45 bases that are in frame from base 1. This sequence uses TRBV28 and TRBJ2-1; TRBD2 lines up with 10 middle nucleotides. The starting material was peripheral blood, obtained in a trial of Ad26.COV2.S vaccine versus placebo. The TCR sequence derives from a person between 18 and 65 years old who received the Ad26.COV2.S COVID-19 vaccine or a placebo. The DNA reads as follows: TGTGCCAGCAATGGGGGACTAGCGAATCACAATGAGCAGTTCTTC. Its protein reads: CASNGGLANHNEQFF.